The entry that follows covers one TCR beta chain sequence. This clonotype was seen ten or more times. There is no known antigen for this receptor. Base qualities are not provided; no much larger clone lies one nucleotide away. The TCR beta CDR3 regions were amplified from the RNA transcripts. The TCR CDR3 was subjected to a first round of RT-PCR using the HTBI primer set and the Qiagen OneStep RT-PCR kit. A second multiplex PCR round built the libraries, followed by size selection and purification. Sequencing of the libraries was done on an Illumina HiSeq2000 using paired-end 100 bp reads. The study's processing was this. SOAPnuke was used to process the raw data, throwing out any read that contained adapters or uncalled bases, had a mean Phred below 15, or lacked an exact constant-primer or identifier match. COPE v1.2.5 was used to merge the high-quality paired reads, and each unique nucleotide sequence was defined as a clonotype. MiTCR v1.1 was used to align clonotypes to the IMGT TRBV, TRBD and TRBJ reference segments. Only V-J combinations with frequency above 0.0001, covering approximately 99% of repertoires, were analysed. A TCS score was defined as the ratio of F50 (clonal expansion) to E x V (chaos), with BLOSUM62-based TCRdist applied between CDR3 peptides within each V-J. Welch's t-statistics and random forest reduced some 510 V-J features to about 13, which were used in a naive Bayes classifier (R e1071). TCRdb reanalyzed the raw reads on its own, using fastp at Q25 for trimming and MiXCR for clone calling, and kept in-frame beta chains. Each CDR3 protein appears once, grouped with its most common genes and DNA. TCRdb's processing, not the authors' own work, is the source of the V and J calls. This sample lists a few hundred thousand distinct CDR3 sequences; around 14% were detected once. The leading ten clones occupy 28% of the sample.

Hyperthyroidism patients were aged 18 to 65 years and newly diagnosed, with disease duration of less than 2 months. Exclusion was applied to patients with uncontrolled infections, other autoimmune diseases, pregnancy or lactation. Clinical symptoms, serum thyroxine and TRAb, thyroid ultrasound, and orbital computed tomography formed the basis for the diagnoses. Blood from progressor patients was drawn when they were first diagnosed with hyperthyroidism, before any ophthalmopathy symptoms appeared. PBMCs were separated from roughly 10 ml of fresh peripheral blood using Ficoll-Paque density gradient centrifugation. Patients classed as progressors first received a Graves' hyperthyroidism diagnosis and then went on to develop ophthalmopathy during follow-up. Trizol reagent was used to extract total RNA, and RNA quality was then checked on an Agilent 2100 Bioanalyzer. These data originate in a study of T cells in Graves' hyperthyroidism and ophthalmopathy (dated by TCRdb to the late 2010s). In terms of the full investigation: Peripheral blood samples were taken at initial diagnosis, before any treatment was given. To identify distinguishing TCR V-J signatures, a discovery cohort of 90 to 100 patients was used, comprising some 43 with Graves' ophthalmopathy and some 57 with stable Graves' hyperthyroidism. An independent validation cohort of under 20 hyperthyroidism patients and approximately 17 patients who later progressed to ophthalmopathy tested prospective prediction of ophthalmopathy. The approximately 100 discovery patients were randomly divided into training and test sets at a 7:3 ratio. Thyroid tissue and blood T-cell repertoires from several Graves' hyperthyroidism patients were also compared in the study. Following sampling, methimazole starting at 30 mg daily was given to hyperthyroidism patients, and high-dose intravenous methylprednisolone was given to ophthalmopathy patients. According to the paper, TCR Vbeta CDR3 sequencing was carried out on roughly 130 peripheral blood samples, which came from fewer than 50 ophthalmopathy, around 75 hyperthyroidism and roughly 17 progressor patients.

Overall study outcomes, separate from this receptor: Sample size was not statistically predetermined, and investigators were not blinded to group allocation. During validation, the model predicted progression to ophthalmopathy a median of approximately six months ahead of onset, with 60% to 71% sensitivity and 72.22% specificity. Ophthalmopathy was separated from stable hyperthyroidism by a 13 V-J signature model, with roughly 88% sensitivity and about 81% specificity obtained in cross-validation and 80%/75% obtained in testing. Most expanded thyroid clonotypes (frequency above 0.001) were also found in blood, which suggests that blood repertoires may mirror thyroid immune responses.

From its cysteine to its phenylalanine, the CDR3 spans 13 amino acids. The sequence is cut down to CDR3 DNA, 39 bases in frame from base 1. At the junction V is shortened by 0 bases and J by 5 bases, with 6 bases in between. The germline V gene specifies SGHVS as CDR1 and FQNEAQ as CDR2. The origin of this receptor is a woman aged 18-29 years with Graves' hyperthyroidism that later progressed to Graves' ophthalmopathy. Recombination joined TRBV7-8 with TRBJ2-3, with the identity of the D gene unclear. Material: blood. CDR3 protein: CASSLAPLDTQYF. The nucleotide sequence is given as TGTGCCAGCAGCTTAGCACCCCTAGATACGCAGTATTTT.